The rows below give T cell receptor beta chains drawn from one sample of a study of blood T cell repertoires in COVID-19. Assay: immunoSEQ multiplex PCR; the TCRdb copy retains only in-frame clones and omits some. This table has over 150,000 clones, 94% appearing once. The specimen was peripheral blood. These receptors came from a man aged 25-45 years with COVID-19, enrolled during active disease. CDR3s include the opening cysteine and the closing phenylalanine or tryptophan. The order of the fields is J gene, V gene, CDR3 protein.

J gene: TRBJ2-2
V gene: TRBV6-2/TRBV6-3
CDR3 protein: CASSYQEGEAGELFF

J gene: TRBJ1-1
V gene: TRBV29-1
CDR3 protein: CSVIQRTEAFF

J gene: TRBJ1-1
V gene: TRBV11-2
CDR3 protein: CASSPSRGGLNTEAFF

J gene: TRBJ1-3
V gene: TRBV29-1
CDR3 protein: CSVERGNTIYF

J gene: TRBJ2-1
V gene: TRBV5-1
CDR3 protein: CASSGVLAGGSSYNEQFF

J gene: TRBJ1-4
V gene: TRBV7-9
CDR3 protein: CASSLSQRPTTNEKLFF

J gene: TRBJ1-6
V gene: TRBV10-3
CDR3 protein: CAINGDRNSPLHF

J gene: TRBJ1-5
V gene: TRBV27
CDR3 protein: CASSVGLLREPQHF

J gene: TRBJ2-5
V gene: TRBV2
CDR3 protein: CASSEEGGHQETQYF

J gene: TRBJ2-5
V gene: TRBV3-1/TRBV3-2
CDR3 protein: CASRQLAQETQYF

J gene: TRBJ1-2
V gene: TRBV6-1
CDR3 protein: CASSESIGYTF

J gene: TRBJ1-2
V gene: TRBV5-1
CDR3 protein: CASSFGENYGYTF

J gene: TRBJ1-5
V gene: TRBV20-1
CDR3 protein: CSASRGDVSNQPQHF

J gene: TRBJ1-2
V gene: TRBV28
CDR3 protein: CASRPQGWDGYTF

J gene: TRBJ1-2
V gene: TRBV9
CDR3 protein: CASSNGVTYGYTF

J gene: TRBJ2-6
V gene: TRBV3-1/TRBV3-2
CDR3 protein: CASSQNWWDRGTGANVLTF

J gene: TRBJ1-2
V gene: TRBV2
CDR3 protein: CASSAGARGPDGYTF

J gene: TRBJ1-5
V gene: TRBV27
CDR3 protein: CASSPWTEYSNQPQHF

J gene: TRBJ1-2
V gene: TRBV5-6
CDR3 protein: CASSPGTSYGYTF

J gene: TRBJ1-6
V gene: TRBV3-1/TRBV3-2
CDR3 protein: CASSHNTGFVNSPLHF

J gene: TRBJ1-4
V gene: TRBV25-1
CDR3 protein: CASNGGRGGPTNEKLFF

J gene: TRBJ2-1
V gene: TRBV11-2
CDR3 protein: CASSVLGSEQFF

J gene: TRBJ1-2
V gene: TRBV12-3/TRBV12-4
CDR3 protein: CASSLGAYGYTF

J gene: TRBJ1-2
V gene: TRBV6-5
CDR3 protein: CASSRGQFYGYTF

J gene: TRBJ2-1
V gene: TRBV7-9
CDR3 protein: CASSTGGYNEQFF

J gene: TRBJ1-6
V gene: TRBV19
CDR3 protein: CASSIGRRGSPLHF

J gene: TRBJ1-6
V gene: TRBV2
CDR3 protein: CASFWQGDSPLHF

J gene: TRBJ1-1
V gene: TRBV5-4
CDR3 protein: CASSSAGTGEGAFF

J gene: TRBJ1-4
V gene: TRBV4-1
CDR3 protein: CASRGQGGEKLFF

J gene: TRBJ1-1
V gene: TRBV11-1
CDR3 protein: CASSLANGGYTEAFF

J gene: TRBJ1-4
V gene: TRBV6-2/TRBV6-3
CDR3 protein: CASSYPGRVEKLFF

J gene: TRBJ2-3
V gene: TRBV6-4
CDR3 protein: CASSDSRLNTDTQYF

J gene: TRBJ1-1
V gene: TRBV30
CDR3 protein: CAWTTGTEAFF

J gene: TRBJ2-1
V gene: TRBV15
CDR3 protein: CATSRGSNEQFF

J gene: TRBJ2-2
V gene: TRBV6-5
CDR3 protein: CASSYSRRLNTGELFF

J gene: TRBJ1-1
V gene: TRBV19
CDR3 protein: CASSRGDRGVYTEAFF

J gene: TRBJ2-2
V gene: TRBV7-9
CDR3 protein: CASSTDRVAGELFF

J gene: TRBJ1-1
V gene: TRBV29-1
CDR3 protein: CSVGEGSVGGEAFF

J gene: TRBJ2-3
V gene: TRBV5-1
CDR3 protein: CASGIAGGDTDTQYF

J gene: TRBJ2-3
V gene: TRBV10-3
CDR3 protein: CAISESTPTGTQYF

J gene: TRBJ1-1
V gene: TRBV11-1
CDR3 protein: CASSLGLGAIEAFF

J gene: TRBJ1-5
V gene: TRBV6-1
CDR3 protein: CASSEGGGGQPQHF

J gene: TRBJ2-7
V gene: TRBV29-1
CDR3 protein: CSVGGLAELTYEQYF

J gene: TRBJ1-1
V gene: TRBV4-1
CDR3 protein: CASSQDGTGWTEAFF

J gene: TRBJ2-7
V gene: TRBV20-1
CDR3 protein: CSAVSGHEQYF

J gene: TRBJ2-3
V gene: TRBV6-1
CDR3 protein: CASSDQLREADTQYF